The TCR beta chain described here comes from a study of HIV-infected patients and healthy controls. V was clipped by 2 bases and J by 4 bases; unmatched bases: 5. The CDR3 has 14 amino acids. Germline assignment: CDR1 GTSNPN and CDR2 SVGIG (reference sequence). Reverse transcription used 450 to 650 ng RNA and constant-region primers for alpha and beta. Each of the alpha and beta chains got its own library through chain-specific third strand synthesis with indices. In TCRdb, the 5' RACE reads were re-called with MiXCR into one record per CDR3 protein. Altogether almost 25,000 distinct CDR3 sequences are present, 7.5% to 10% being singletons, with the ten largest covering about 4%. No cell fractionation was done, so the repertoire covers all unsorted peripheral blood T cells. An approximately 2.5 ml peripheral blood sample was taken for RNA. There are many counts of this clonotype.

V is TRBV30 and J is TRBJ2-7; 10 nucleotides agree with TRBD2. The clonotype was recovered from an adult in good health. Sequencing was performed on blood. The CDR3: CAWSRAGGRYEQYF. The DNA of the CDR3 is TGTGCCTGGAGTAGAGCGGGGGGGCGGTACGAGCAGTACTTC.